This paragraph covers one T cell receptor beta chain sequence. Its target is not known. A junction end diverges from the germline sequence, so it may reflect a read error. The record originates from a study of T cells in Graves' hyperthyroidism and ophthalmopathy. Whole-study findings and limits: Among thyroid clonotypes expanded above 0.001, most also appeared in blood.

It was RNA transcripts that yielded the amplified TCR beta CDR3 regions. First-round RT-PCR of the TCR CDR3 relied on the HTBI primer set. From the multiplex PCR reads, TCRdb called clonotypes with MiXCR, one entry per CDR3 protein. The sample yields roughly 800,000 distinct CDR3 sequences, 38% seen once. Germline CDR1 and CDR2: SGHVS and FQNEAQ. The CDR3 loop spans 14 amino acids. Newly diagnosed patients aged 18 to 65 had hyperthyroidism of under 2 months' duration. The origin of this receptor is a man aged 18 to 30 with Graves' hyperthyroidism. This chain connects TRBV7-8 to TRBJ2-5, with D tentatively TRBD1 or TRBD2 (5 bases each). Material for sequencing was blood. The CDR3 sequence is CASSLEGPQGPQYF. The CDR3 DNA reads TGCGCCAGCAGCCTTGAGGGACCCCAAGGCCCCCAGTACTTC.